The clone carrying this TCR beta chain was counted a few times. Its antigen is still unknown. These data are taken from a study of T cell repertoires in cytomegalovirus infection. Across the study: Both a matching HLA type and CMV infection were indicated by public TCR beta signatures. Points from the study as a whole: Carriers of CMV and the relevant HLA type were discriminated by public TCR beta frequency.

The CDR3 runs 13 residues. From germline, CDR1 is MNHEY and CDR2 SVGEGT. Trimming took off 8 bases at V and 5 bases at J, with 15 bases between the two ends. TCRdb recomputed calls from the reads with MiXCR, one row per CDR3 protein. In the table there are about 280,000 distinct CDR3 sequences, 20% to 25% of which are singletons. J is TRBJ2-5 and V is TRBV6-2 or TRBV6-3; no clear D gene. This receptor was identified in a human donor in good health (CMV status not recorded). Some clones in this sample may be carry-over from other donors' samples. The material sequenced was cultured PBMCs, taken from culture after CMV antigen stimulation. The CDR3 protein is CASLSSALETQYF. Here the CDR3 DNA reads TGTGCCAGCTTGTCCTCGGCATTGGAGACCCAGTACTTC.